Listed below are T cell receptor beta chains from one sample, sequenced in a study of blood T cell repertoires in COVID-19. Measured with immunoSEQ multiplex PCR; TCRdb has only the in-frame clones, and not every one. The table includes 65,000 to 90,000 clones, roughly 85% detected once. The source material was peripheral blood. All receptors derive from a human donor in a cohort sampled during active COVID-19. Both conserved end residues are part of each CDR3. Each record gives: J gene, clone size, V gene, D gene, CDR3 DNA, CDR3 protein. The D gene is left open where the match is weak. A row's size may be missing; if present it is once, few, many or a size class.

>TRBJ1-2|few|TRBV5-6|TRBD1
TGTGCCAGCAGCAGGGACAGGGTCAACTATGGCTACACCTTC
CASSRDRVNYGYTF
>TRBJ2-5|NA|TRBV6-5|TRBD1
TGTGCCAGCAGTTACTCGGTTGGACAGGTGGAGACCCAGTACTTC
CASSYSVGQVETQYF
>TRBJ1-5|NA|TRBV19|TRBD1
TGTGCCAGTTCGACAGGGCGTAATCAGCCCCAGCATTTT
CASSTGRNQPQHF
>TRBJ2-3|NA|TRBV20-1|NA
TGCAGTGCTAGTGGCGCTTATACGCAGTATTTT
CSASGAYTQYF
>TRBJ2-3|NA|TRBV5-1|TRBD2
TGCGCCAGCAGCTTGGTAATAGCGGGAGTGGTCCCAGATACGCAGTATTTT
CASSLVIAGVVPDTQYF
>TRBJ2-5|NA|TRBV5-4|NA
TGTGCCAGCAGGCTGGACAAGTACCAAGAGACCCAGTACTTC
CASRLDKYQETQYF
>TRBJ2-3|once|TRBV30|NA
TGTGCCTGGGGACCTCGGGGGATCGCCCCAGATACGCAGTATTTT
CAWGPRGIAPDTQYF
>TRBJ1-5|NA|TRBV6-5|TRBD1
TGTGCCAGCAGTTCCAACTTCCGGGACAGGGGGCAGCCCCAGCATTTT
CASSSNFRDRGQPQHF
>TRBJ2-1|NA|TRBV5-1|NA
TGCGCCAGCAGCTGGGGAGGAGGCCGGAATGAGCAGTTCTTC
CASSWGGGRNEQFF
>TRBJ2-1|NA|TRBV3-1/TRBV3-2|TRBD2
TGTGCCAGCAGCCCGGCCCCGCTAGCGGGAGGGTTCATCGGCAATGAGCAGTTCTTC
CASSPAPLAGGFIGNEQFF
>TRBJ2-2|NA|TRBV6-4|TRBD2
TGTGCCAGCAGTCTAGCGGGAGGGACCGGGGAGCTGTTTTTT
CASSLAGGTGELFF
>TRBJ1-5|NA|TRBV20-1|NA
TGCAGTGCTAGTGCCAGGGAAGGGCCCCTATTAGGTCAGCCCCAGCATTTT
CSASAREGPLLGQPQHF
>TRBJ1-1|NA|TRBV18|NA
TGTGCCAGCTCACCTCGGGGGGCCCCGAACACTGAAGCTTTCTTT
CASSPRGAPNTEAFF
>TRBJ2-7|NA|TRBV18|TRBD2
TGTGCCAGCTCACCACAGGCGGGAGGGTCCTACGAGCAGTACTTC
CASSPQAGGSYEQYF
>TRBJ2-1|NA|TRBV30|NA
TGTGCCTGGAGCTCTTTGGGGGGGGCAAGGAATGAGCAGTTCTTC
CAWSSLGGARNEQFF
>TRBJ2-7|few|TRBV30|TRBD2
TGTGCCTGGACTAGCGGGAGTTACGAGCAGTACTTC
CAWTSGSYEQYF
>TRBJ1-2|NA|TRBV28|NA
TGTGCCAGCAGTTCCACCGGACAGTTCTATGGCTACACCTTC
CASSSTGQFYGYTF